The 6 T cell receptor beta chains below all came from one sample that was sequenced in a study of blood T cell repertoires in COVID-19. TCRdb keeps only in-frame clones here, not all; method: immunoSEQ multiplex PCR. The table shows around 370,000 clones, with 85% to 90% occurring only once. Specimen: peripheral blood. These receptors were taken from a young man with active or convalescent COVID-19.

The CDR3 DNA is TGTGCCACCAGTGATCCCACGACTAGCGGGAGAACAGATACGCAGTATTTT. Its protein is CATSDPTTSGRTDTQYF. The chain carries TRBV24-1 and TRBJ2-3; 12 bases fit TRBD2. Germline-derived CDR1 and CDR2 are KGHDR and SFDVKD. The J segment lost 3 bases and the V segment lost 3 bases, leaving 6 bases of the junction unmatched. The CDR3 has 17 residues.

The V and J genes are TRBV28 and TRBJ1-3; D is possibly TRBD1 (6 bases). Germline V gives CDR1 MDHEN, CDR2 SYDVKM. V lost 8 bases, J lost 0 bases, and 11 bases lay in between. The CDR3 runs 14 residues. In nucleotides, the CDR3 is TGTGCCAGCCGAAGGGGGGGCTCTGGAAACACCATATATTTT. It specifies CASRRGGSGNTIYF.

In its sample, this clone was seen a few times. The chain recombines TRBV19 with TRBJ1-2; 9 bases align to TRBD1. The CDR3 is 12 amino acids. From germline, CDR1 is LNHDA and CDR2 SQIVND (reference sequence). V lost 7 bases, J lost 8 bases, and 5 bases stayed unmatched. CDR3 region: CASTTGGSGYTF. The CDR3 bases are TGTGCCAGTACGACAGGGGGTTCGGGCTACACCTTC. Supplemented by reference TRBV19 and TRBJ1-2, the full variable domain reads DGGITQSPKYLFRKEGQNVTLSCEQNLNHDAMYWYRQDPGQGLRLIYYSQIVNDFQKGDIAEGYSVSREKKESFPLTVTSAQKNPTAFYLCASTTGGSGYTFGSGTRLTVV.

The rearrangement uses TRBV19 and TRBJ2-1, with D maybe TRBD2 (6 bases). This CDR3 is built from 16 residues. Germline values: CDR1 LNHDA, CDR2 SQIVND (reference sequence). Trimming took 7 bases from V and 0 from J, leaving 16 bases between them. The CDR3 loop is CASNIRRGDSYNEQFF. The CDR3 DNA reads as TGTGCCAGTAACATCCGTCGCGGGGACTCCTACAATGAGCAGTTCTTC.

The chain uses TRBV7-3 and TRBJ2-1, with TRBD2 as a possible D gene (6 bases). There are 14 residues in the CDR3. Per the germline V gene, CDR1 is SGHTA and CDR2 is FQGTGA. V dropped 1 base and J dropped 2 bases, with 6 bases sitting between them. For the CDR3, the DNA is TGTGCCAGCAGCTTAAGACTAGCCTACAATGAGCAGTTCTTC. Translating gives CASSLRLAYNEQFF.

V is TRBV18 and J is TRBJ1-1; 7 bases align to TRBD1. With V trimmed by 2 bases and J by 7 bases, 13 bases remained unmatched. Germline V gives CDR1 KGHSH, CDR2 LQKENI. This CDR3 is 16 amino acids long. This chain's CDR3 is CASSPGHDRVVGEAFF. CDR3 sequence (DNA): TGTGCCAGCTCACCAGGCCATGACAGGGTGGTGGGTGAAGCTTTCTTT.